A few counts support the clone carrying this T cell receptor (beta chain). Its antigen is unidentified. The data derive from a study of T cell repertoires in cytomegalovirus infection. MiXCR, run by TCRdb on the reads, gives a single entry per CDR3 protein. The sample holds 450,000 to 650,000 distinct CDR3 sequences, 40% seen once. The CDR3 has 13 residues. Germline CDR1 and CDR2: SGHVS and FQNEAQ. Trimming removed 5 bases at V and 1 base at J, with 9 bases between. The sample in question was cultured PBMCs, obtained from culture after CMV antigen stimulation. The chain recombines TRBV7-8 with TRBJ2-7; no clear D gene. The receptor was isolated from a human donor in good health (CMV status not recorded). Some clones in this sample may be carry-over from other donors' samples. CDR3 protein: CASSLQESYEQYF. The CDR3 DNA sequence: TGTGCCAGCAGCCTCCAGGAGTCCTACGAGCAGTACTTC.